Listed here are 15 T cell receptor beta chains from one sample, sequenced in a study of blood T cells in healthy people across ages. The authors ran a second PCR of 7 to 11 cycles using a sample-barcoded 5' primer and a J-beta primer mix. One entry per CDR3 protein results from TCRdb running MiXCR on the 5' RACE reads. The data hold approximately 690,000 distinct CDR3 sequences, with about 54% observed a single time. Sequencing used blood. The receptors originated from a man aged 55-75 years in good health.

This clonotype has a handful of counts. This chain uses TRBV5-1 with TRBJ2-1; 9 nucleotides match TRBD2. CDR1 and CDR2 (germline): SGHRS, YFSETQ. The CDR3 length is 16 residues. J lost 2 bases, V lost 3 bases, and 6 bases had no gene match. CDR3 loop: CASSSIAGATYNEQFF. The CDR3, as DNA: TGCGCCAGCAGCTCAATAGCGGGGGCCACCTACAATGAGCAGTTCTTC.

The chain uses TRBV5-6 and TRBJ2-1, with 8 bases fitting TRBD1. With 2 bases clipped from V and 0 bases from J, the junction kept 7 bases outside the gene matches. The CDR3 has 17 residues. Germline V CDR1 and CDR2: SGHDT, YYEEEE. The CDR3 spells CASSLDRGSSSYNEQFF. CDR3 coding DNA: TGTGCCAGCAGCTTAGACAGGGGTTCGAGCTCCTACAATGAGCAGTTCTTC.

CDR3 sequence (DNA): TGTGCCAGCAGTGGACAGGGGACTGACACTGAAGCTTTCTTT. Protein: CASSGQGTDTEAFF. The rearrangement joins TRBV2 to TRBJ1-1; 8 bases fit TRBD1. The germline V gene has CDR1 SNHLY and CDR2 FYNNEI. The CDR3 loop spans 14 amino acids. With 4 bases clipped from V and 3 bases from J, the junction kept 4 bases outside the gene matches. Combining the CDR3 with reference TRBV2 and TRBJ1-1 gives the whole variable domain EPEVTQTPSHQVTQMGQEVILRCVPISNHLYFYWYRQILGQKVEFLVSFYNNEISEKSEIFDDQFSVERPDGSNFTLKIRSTKLEDSAMYFCASSGQGTDTEAFFGQGTRLTVV.

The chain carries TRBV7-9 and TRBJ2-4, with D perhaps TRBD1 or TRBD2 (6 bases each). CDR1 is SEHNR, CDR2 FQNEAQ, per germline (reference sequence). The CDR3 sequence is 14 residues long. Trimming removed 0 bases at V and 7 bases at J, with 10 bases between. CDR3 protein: CASSLATGTNIQYF. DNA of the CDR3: TGTGCCAGCAGCTTAGCAACAGGGACTAACATTCAGTACTTC. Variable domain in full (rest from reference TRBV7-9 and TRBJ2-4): DTGVSQNPRHKITKRGQNVTFRCDPISEHNRLYWYRQTLGQGPEFLTYFQNEAQLEKSRLLSDRFSAERPKGSFSTLEIQRTEQGDSAMYLCASSLATGTNIQYFGAGTRLSVL.

In DNA, the CDR3 is TGTGCCAGCAGCCCCCTGGCCGGGGGTATCTACGAGCAGTACTTC. It translates to CASSPLAGGIYEQYF. V and J are TRBV7-8 and TRBJ2-7; D perhaps matches TRBD2 (6 bases). The length of the CDR3 is 15 residues. V lost 5 bases and J lost 3, with 17 bases in between. Germline CDR1 reads SGHVS; CDR2 reads FQNEAQ.

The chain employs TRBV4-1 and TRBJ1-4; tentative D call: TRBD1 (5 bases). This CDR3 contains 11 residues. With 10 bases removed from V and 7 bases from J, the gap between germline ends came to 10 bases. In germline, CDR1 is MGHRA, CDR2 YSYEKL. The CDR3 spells CAKQGGEKLFF. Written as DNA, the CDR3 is TGCGCCAAGCAGGGAGGTGAAAAACTGTTTTTT.

Here the CDR3 reads CASSVQSHRGISNEQYF. The DNA of the CDR3 is TGTGCCAGCAGCGTCCAAAGTCACAGGGGGATCAGCAATGAGCAGTACTTC. The rearrangement uses TRBV9 and TRBJ2-5, with 8 bases identical to TRBD1. This CDR3 has 17 residues. Germline lookup yields CDR1 SGDLS and CDR2 YYNGEE. The junction had 20 bases not matched to a gene; V was cut back by 2 bases and J by 11 bases.

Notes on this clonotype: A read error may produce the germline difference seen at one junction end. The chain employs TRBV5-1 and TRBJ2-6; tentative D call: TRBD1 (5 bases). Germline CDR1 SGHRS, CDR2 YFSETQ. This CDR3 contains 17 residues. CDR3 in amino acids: CASSLVFGGAGTNVLTF. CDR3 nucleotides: TGCGCCAGCAGCTTGGTATTCGGTGGGGCTGGGACCAACGTCCTGACTTTC. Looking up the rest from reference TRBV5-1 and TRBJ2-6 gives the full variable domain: KAGVTQTPRYLIKTRGQQVTLSCSPISGHRSVSWYQQTPGQGLQFLFEYFSETQRNKGNFPGRFSGRQFSNSRSEMNVSTLELGDSALYLCASSLVFGGAGTNVLTFGAGSRLTVL.

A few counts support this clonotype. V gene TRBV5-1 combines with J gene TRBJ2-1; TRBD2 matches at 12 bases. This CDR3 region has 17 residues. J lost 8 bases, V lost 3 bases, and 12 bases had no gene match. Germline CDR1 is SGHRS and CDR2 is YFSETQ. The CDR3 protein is CASSSRLAGDPGDEQFF. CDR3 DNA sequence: TGCGCCAGCAGCTCAAGACTAGCGGGGGACCCAGGGGATGAGCAGTTCTTC. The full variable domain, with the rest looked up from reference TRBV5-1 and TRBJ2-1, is KAGVTQTPRYLIKTRGQQVTLSCSPISGHRSVSWYQQTPGQGLQFLFEYFSETQRNKGNFPGRFSGRQFSNSRSEMNVSTLELGDSALYLCASSSRLAGDPGDEQFFGPGTRLTVL.

For the CDR3, the DNA is TGCAGTGCTAGAGATGAGGGACTAGCGGGGGGAAGCTCCTACAATGAGCAGTTCTTC. This translates into CSARDEGLAGGSSYNEQFF. The chain employs TRBV20-1 and TRBJ2-1, with 15 bases aligning to TRBD2. The CDR3 is 19 residues long. The germline gives CDR1 DFQATT, CDR2 SNEGSKA (reference sequence). The V segment lost 0 bases and the J segment 0 bases; nucleotides outside the gene matches: 6.

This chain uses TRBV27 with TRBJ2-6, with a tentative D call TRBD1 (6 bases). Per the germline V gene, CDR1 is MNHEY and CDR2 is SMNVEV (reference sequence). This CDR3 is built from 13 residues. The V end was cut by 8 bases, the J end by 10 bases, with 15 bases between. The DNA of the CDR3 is TGTGCCAGCCGTGCCGGGACACCTAACGTCCTGACTTTC. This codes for CASRAGTPNVLTF.

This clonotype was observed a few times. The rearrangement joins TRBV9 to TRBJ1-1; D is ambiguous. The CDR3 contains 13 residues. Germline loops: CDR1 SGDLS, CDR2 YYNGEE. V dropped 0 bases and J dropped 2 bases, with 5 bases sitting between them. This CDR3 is CASSVGFNTEAFF. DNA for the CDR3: TGTGCCAGCAGCGTAGGGTTTAACACTGAAGCTTTCTTT.

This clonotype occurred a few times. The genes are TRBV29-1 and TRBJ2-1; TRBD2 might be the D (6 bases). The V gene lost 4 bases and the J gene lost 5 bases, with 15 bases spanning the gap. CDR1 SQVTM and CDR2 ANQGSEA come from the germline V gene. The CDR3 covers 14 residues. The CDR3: CSVGRVLKNNEQFF. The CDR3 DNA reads TGCAGCGTTGGGAGGGTACTGAAAAACAATGAGCAGTTCTTC.

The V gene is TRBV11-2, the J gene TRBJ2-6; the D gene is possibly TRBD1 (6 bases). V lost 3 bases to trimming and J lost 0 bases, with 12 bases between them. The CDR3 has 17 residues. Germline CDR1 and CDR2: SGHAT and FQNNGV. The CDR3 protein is CASSLRQASSGANVLTF. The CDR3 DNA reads TGTGCCAGCAGCTTGAGACAGGCCAGCTCTGGGGCCAACGTCCTGACTTTC.

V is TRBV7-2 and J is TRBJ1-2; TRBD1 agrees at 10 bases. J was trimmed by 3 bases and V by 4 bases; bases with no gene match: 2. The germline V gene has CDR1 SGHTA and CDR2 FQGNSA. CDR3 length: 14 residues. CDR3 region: CASSYGQGDYGYTF. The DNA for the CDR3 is TGTGCCAGCAGCTACGGACAGGGGGACTATGGCTACACCTTC.